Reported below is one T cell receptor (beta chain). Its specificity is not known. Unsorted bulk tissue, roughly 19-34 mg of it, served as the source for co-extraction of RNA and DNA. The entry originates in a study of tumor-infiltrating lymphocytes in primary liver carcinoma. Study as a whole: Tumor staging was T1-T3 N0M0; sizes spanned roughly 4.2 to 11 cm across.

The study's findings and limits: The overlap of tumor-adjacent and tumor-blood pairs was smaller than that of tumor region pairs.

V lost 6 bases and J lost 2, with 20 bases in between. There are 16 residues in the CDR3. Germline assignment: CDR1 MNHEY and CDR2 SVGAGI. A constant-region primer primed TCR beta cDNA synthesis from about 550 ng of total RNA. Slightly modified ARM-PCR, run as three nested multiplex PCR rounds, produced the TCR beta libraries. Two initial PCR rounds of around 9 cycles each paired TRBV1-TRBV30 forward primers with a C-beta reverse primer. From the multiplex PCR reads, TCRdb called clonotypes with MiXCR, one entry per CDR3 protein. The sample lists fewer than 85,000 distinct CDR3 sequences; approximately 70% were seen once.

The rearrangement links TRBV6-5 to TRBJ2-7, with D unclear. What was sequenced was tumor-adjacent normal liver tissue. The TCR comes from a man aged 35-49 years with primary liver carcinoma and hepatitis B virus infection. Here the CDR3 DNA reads TGTGCCAGCAGCTCCCTTCATGGGGTACGACCCTACGAGCAGTACTTC. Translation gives CASSSLHGVRPYEQYF.